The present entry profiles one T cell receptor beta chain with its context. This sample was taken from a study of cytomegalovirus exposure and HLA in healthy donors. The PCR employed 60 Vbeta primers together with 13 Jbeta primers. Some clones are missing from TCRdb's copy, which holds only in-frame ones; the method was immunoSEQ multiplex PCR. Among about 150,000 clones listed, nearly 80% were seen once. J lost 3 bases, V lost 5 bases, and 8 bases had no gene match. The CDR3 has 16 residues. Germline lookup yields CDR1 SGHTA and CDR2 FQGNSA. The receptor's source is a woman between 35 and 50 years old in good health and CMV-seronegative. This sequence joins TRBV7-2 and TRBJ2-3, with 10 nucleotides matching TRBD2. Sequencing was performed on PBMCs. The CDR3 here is CASSASSGRKTDTQYF. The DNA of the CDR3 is TGTGCCAGCAGCGCGTCTAGCGGGAGAAAGACAGATACGCAGTATTTT.